This record covers a single T cell receptor (beta chain). CDR1 and CDR2 from the germline V gene are SGHKS and YYEKEE (reference sequence). V trimming: 4 bases; J trimming: 4 bases; junction bases outside the gene matches: 7. The CDR3 runs 16 residues. CDR3 regions were amplified by Arm-PCR using iRepertoire HTBI primers to build TCR beta libraries. TCRdb re-called the multiplex PCR reads with MiXCR, one entry per CDR3 protein. The repertoire holds about 200,000 distinct CDR3 sequences, with roughly a fifth as singletons. The data belong to a study of regulatory T cells in long-lasting Graves disease. Time point of the sample: newly diagnosed GD, antithyroid drugs for less than 3 months. From PBMCs, RNA was extracted and then used to make the TCR library. The same data also went into a second study, on T cells in Graves' hyperthyroidism and ophthalmopathy.

The input for sequencing was peripheral blood mononuclear cells (PBMCs), taken at new diagnosis, from a patient treated with antithyroid drugs. This TCR derives from a woman aged 25 to 39 with Graves disease. J is TRBJ2-2 and V is TRBV5-5; 10 positions match TRBD2. The CDR3 DNA follows: TGTGCCAGCAGCCTGAGCGGGGGGGCCCCCACCGGGGAGCTGTTTTTT. Its protein product is CASSLSGGAPTGELFF.